This entry lists 20 T cell receptor beta chains sequenced from one sample in a study of blood T cell repertoires in COVID-19. Here immunoSEQ multiplex PCR was the method, and the copy in TCRdb shows in-frame clones only, minus some. The repertoire consists of roughly 180,000 clones, with 79% occurring once and the leading ten covering 7% to 10%. Sample: peripheral blood. These receptors were collected from a woman in her sixties or seventies with COVID-19, enrolled during active disease.

The chain recombines TRBV5-4 with TRBJ1-6, with D perhaps matching TRBD1 (5 bases). V lost 3 bases to trimming and J lost 6 bases, with 10 bases between them. Germline V CDR1 and CDR2: SGHNT, YYREEE (reference sequence). The CDR3 sequence is 14 residues long. CDR3 region: CASSSGFINSPLHF. The CDR3 coding sequence is TGTGCCAGCAGCTCAGGGTTTATTAATTCACCCCTCCACTTT.

The J gene is TRBJ1-1, the V gene TRBV10-3; D possibly corresponds to TRBD1 (6 bases). The V gene lost 5 bases and the J gene lost 2 bases, with 9 bases spanning the gap. CDR1 ENHRY and CDR2 SYGVKD come from the germline V gene. This CDR3 has 13 amino acids. CDR3 bases: TGTGCCATCAGTTCGGACAGAAACACTGAAGCTTTCTTT. Translated, it gives CAISSDRNTEAFF.

The chain couples TRBV19 to TRBJ1-2; a weak D match, TRBD1 (5 bases). The CDR3 loop spans 16 amino acids. Germline CDR1 reads LNHDA; CDR2 reads SQIVND (reference sequence). With 0 bases removed from V and 1 base from J, the gap between germline ends came to 12 bases. CDR3 region: CASSIDRDSRNYGYTF. As DNA, the CDR3 is TGTGCCAGTAGTATAGACCGCGACAGTCGTAACTATGGCTACACCTTC.

This chain links TRBV5-1 with TRBJ2-2, with TRBD2 as a possible D gene (6 bases). The CDR3 consists of 16 residues. Germline CDR1 reads SGHRS; CDR2 reads YFSETQ. V was pared by 6 bases and J by 0 bases, with 15 bases between. CDR3 nucleotides: TGCGCCAGCAAAACCACGGGGGTAACGAACACCGGGGAGCTGTTTTTT. Translating gives CASKTTGVTNTGELFF.

This clone was detected ten times or more. The CDR3 DNA reads as TGTGCCAGCAGCGATTACAGGGGGACGAACACTGAAGCTTTCTTT. The encoded protein is CASSDYRGTNTEAFF. The chain links TRBV11-1 to TRBJ1-1; 8 bases fit TRBD1. CDR1 SGHAT and CDR2 FQDESV come from the germline V gene (reference sequence). The V and J ends lost 5 bases and 1 base, in that order; junction bases with no gene match: 6. This CDR3 has 15 residues.

The chain uses TRBV5-1 and TRBJ1-1; D gene uncertain. Germline lookup yields CDR1 SGHRS and CDR2 YFSETQ. This CDR3 has 14 residues. V was clipped by 0 bases and J by 0 bases, with 6 bases between them. The CDR3 loop is CASSLEIMNTEAFF. CDR3 nucleotide sequence: TGCGCCAGCAGCTTGGAAATCATGAACACTGAAGCTTTCTTT.

The chain joins TRBV5-6 to TRBJ1-4; D not certain. CDR1 SGHDT and CDR2 YYEEEE come from the germline V gene. CDR3 size: 16 residues. Trimming pared 4 bases from V and 0 bases from J, leaving 13 bases between. CDR3 nucleotides: TGTGCCAGCAGCCGCGGGCCTCCAACAACTAATGAAAAACTGTTTTTT. Protein: CASSRGPPTTNEKLFF.

The CDR3 DNA sequence: TGTGCCAGCTCACCACTAGACGACAGTACCGGGGAGCTGTTTTTT. Its protein is CASSPLDDSTGELFF. The chain employs TRBV18 and TRBJ2-2; tentatively, D is TRBD1 (5 bases). The V and J ends lost 1 base and 5 bases respectively, with 11 bases between them. This CDR3 spans 15 amino acids. Germline-derived CDR1 and CDR2 are KGHSH and LQKENI. Based on the CDR3 plus reference TRBV18 and TRBJ2-2, the full variable domain is NAGVMQNPRHLVRRRGQEARLRCSPMKGHSHVYWYRQLPEEGLKFMVYLQKENIIDESGMPKERFSAEFPKEGPSILRIQQVVRGDSAAYFCASSPLDDSTGELFFGEGSRLTVL.

V is TRBV18 and J is TRBJ1-6, with 7 positions matching TRBD1. The CDR3 is 16 amino acids. Germline-derived CDR1 and CDR2 are KGHSH and LQKENI. The V segment lost 3 bases and the J segment 2 bases; nucleotides outside the gene matches: 4. The DNA for the CDR3 is TGTGCCAGCTCACCGATGGGGACAGCCTATAATTCACCCCTCCACTTT. Translation: CASSPMGTAYNSPLHF.

This sequence joins TRBV6-1 and TRBJ2-3; unclear D gene. The V end lost 1 base, the J end lost 7 bases, and 6 bases lay between the germline ends. The germline CDR1 and CDR2 sequences are MNHNS and SASEGT. CDR3 size: 12 residues. The CDR3 DNA sequence: TGTGCCAGCAGTGAAGGCTATAATACGCAGTATTTT. As protein: CASSEGYNTQYF.

The V and J genes are TRBV27 and TRBJ1-5; D is uncertain. V was shortened by 4 bases and J by 3 bases, with 7 bases between the two germline ends. CDR3 length: 13 amino acids. Germline V CDR1 and CDR2: MNHEY, SMNVEV (reference sequence). In DNA form, the CDR3 reads TGTGCCAGCAGTTGGCAGTTCAATCAGCCCCAGCATTTT. It yields the protein CASSWQFNQPQHF.

This rearrangement joins TRBV9 to TRBJ1-6; D not resolved. This CDR3 comprises 15 residues. V dropped 7 bases and J dropped 6 bases, with 17 bases sitting between them. CDR1 and CDR2 from the germline V gene are SGDLS and YYNGEE. The CDR3 sequence is CASGVGVFFNSPLHF. In nucleotides, the CDR3 is TGTGCCAGCGGAGTAGGAGTTTTTTTTAATTCACCCCTCCACTTT.

This chain connects TRBV6-6 to TRBJ2-3; 10 bases align to TRBD2. The CDR3 sequence is 16 residues long. Trimming at V came to 5 bases and at J to 1 base, leaving 6 bases not matched to a gene. Looked up from germline, CDR1 is MNHNY and CDR2 is SVGAGI (reference sequence). The CDR3 nucleotides are TGTGCCAGCAGTACTCCTGGGACTAGCGGCACAGATACGCAGTATTTT. Amino acids: CASSTPGTSGTDTQYF.

The chain carries TRBV3-1 (or the pseudogene TRBV3-2) and TRBJ2-5, with 8 bases matching TRBD1. V shed 6 bases, J shed 4 bases, and the junction held 10 bases outside the gene matches. The germline V gene encodes CDR1 LGHDT and CDR2 YNNKEL (reference sequence). There are 15 residues in the CDR3. The CDR3 coding sequence is TGTGCCAGCAGTGAAAGGGGGGACAGGCGAGAGACCCAGTACTTC. It specifies CASSERGDRRETQYF.

The chain joins TRBV9 to TRBJ2-3; 8 positions match TRBD1. Germline V gives CDR1 SGDLS, CDR2 YYNGEE. V was clipped by 0 bases and J by 4 bases; unmatched bases: 10. The CDR3 sequence is 17 residues long. The CDR3 is CASSVGTGGWGADTQYF. For the CDR3, the DNA is TGTGCCAGCAGCGTAGGTACAGGGGGTTGGGGCGCAGATACGCAGTATTTT.

The chain recombines TRBV9 with TRBJ2-7; 7 nucleotides line up with TRBD1. With 4 bases clipped from V and 0 bases from J, the junction kept 4 bases outside the gene matches. The CDR3 covers 14 residues. Looked up from germline, CDR1 is SGDLS and CDR2 is YYNGEE. The CDR3 reads CASSPRDSSYEQYV. The DNA of the CDR3 is TGTGCCAGCAGCCCCCGGGACAGCTCCTACGAGCAGTACGTC.

CDR3: CASSEEEAFF. The CDR3 DNA reads TGTGCCAGCAGTGAGGAGGAAGCTTTCTTT. V is TRBV6-1 and J is TRBJ1-1; no clear D. The V gene lost 3 bases and the J gene lost 8 bases, with 4 bases spanning the gap. The CDR3 loop spans 10 amino acids. Germline values: CDR1 MNHNS, CDR2 SASEGT.

With regard to this clone: Other DNA sequences in this specimen translate into the identical CDR3. This chain connects TRBV5-1 to TRBJ1-1, with D perhaps matching TRBD1 (5 bases). This CDR3 has 14 amino acids. Germline V lookup: CDR1 SGHRS, CDR2 YFSETQ. The V end lost 0 bases, the J end lost 3 bases, and 9 bases lay between the germline ends. For the CDR3, the DNA is TGCGCCAGCAGCTTGGCCGGGGGTTACACTGAAGCTTTCTTT. As protein: CASSLAGGYTEAFF.

The chain is built from TRBV7-3 and TRBJ2-5, with D perhaps matching TRBD2 (6 bases). Germline V gene lookup returns CDR1 SGHTA and CDR2 FQGTGA. The CDR3 spans 14 residues. Trimming removed 2 bases at V and 5 bases at J, with 12 bases between. The CDR3 region is CASSLGGGHETQYF. The CDR3 bases are TGTGCCAGCAGCTTAGGAGGAGGGCATGAGACCCAGTACTTC.

The rearrangement links TRBV27 to TRBJ2-7, with 10 bases identical to TRBD1. Germline CDR1 and CDR2: MNHEY and SMNVEV (reference sequence). The length of the CDR3 is 13 residues. The trim removed 5 bases at V and 6 bases at J, leaving 4 bases unmatched. CDR3 bases: TGTGCCAGCAGTCTACGGACAGGGGGCGAGCAGTACTTC. Translating it yields CASSLRTGGEQYF.